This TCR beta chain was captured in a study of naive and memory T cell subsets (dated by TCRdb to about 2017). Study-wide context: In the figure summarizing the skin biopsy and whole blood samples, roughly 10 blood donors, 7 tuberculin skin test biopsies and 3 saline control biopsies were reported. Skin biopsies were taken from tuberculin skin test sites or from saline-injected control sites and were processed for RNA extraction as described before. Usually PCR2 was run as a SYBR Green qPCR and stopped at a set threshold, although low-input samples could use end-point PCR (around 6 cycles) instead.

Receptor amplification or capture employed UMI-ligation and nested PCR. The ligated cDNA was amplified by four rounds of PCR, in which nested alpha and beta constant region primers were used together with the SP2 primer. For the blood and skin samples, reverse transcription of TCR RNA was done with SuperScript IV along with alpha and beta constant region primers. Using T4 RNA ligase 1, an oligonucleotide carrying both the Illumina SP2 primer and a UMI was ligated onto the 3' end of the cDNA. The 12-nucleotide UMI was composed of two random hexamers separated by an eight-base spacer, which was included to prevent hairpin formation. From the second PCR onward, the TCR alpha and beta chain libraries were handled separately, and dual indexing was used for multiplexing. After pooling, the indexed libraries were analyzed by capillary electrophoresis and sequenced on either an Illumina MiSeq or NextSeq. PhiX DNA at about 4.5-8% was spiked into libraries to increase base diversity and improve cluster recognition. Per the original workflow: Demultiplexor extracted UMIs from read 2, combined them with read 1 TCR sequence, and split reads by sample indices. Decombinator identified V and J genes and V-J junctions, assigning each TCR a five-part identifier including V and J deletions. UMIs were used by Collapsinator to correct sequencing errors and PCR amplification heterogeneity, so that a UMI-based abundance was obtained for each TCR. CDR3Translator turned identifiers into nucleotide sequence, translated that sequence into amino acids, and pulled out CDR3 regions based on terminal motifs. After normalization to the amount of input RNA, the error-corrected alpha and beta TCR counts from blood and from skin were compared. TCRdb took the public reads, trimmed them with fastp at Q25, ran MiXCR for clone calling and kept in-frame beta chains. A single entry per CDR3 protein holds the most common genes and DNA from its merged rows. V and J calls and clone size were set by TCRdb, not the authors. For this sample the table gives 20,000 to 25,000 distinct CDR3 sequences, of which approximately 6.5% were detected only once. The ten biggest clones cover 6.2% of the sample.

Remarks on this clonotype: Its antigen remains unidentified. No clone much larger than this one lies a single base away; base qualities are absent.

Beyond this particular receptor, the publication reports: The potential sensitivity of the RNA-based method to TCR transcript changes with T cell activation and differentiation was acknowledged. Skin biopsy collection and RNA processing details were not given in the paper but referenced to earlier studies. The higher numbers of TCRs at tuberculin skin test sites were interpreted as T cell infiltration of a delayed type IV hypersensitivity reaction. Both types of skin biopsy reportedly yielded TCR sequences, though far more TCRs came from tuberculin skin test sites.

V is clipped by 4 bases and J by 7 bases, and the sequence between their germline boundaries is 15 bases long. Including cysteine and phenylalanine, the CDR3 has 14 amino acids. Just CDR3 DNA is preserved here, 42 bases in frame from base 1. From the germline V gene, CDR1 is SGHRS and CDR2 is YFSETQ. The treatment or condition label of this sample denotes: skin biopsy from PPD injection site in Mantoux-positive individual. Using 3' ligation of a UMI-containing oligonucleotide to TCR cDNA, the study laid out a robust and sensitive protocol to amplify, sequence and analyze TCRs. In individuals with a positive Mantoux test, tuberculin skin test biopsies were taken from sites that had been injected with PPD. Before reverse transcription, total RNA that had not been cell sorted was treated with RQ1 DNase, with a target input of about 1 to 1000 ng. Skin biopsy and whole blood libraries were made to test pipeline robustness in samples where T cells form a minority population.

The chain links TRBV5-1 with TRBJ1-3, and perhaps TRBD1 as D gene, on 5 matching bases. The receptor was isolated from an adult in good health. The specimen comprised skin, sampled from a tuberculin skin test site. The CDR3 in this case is CASSDPQGGNTIYF. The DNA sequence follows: TGCGCCAGCAGCGACCCGCAGGGAGGTAACACCATATATTTT.